This is a list of T cell receptor beta chains from one sample in a study of regulatory T cells in long-lasting Graves disease. Each CDR3 protein gets one entry after TCRdb re-called the multiplex PCR reads with MiXCR. The data hold roughly 350,000 distinct CDR3 sequences, with 15% to 20% observed a single time. These data also formed part of another study, on T cells in Graves' hyperthyroidism and ophthalmopathy.

Source: peripheral blood mononuclear cells (PBMCs), taken at new diagnosis, from a patient treated with antithyroid drugs. These TCRs come from a man aged 40-49 years with Graves disease. The CDR3 runs from the conserved cysteine through the conserved F or W. The D gene is left open where the match is weak. Size is stated for part of the rows, as once, few or many counts, or as a class when the clone is expanded.

d_call clone_size j_call v_call cdr3_nt cdr3_aa
TRBD1 many TRBJ2-5 TRBV30 TGTGCCTGGAGTGTAGGGACAGGGCCCCAAGAGACCCAGTACTTC CAWSVGTGPQETQYF
- many TRBJ2-7 TRBV28 TGTGCCAGCAGTCCCGGGTCTACCTACGAGCAGTACTTC CASSPGSTYEQYF
TRBD2 - TRBJ2-1 TRBV19 TGTGCCAGTAGCCAACTAGCGGGGGGCCCTAATGAGCAGTTCTTC CASSQLAGGPNEQFF
- - TRBJ2-3 TRBV12-3/TRBV12-4 TGTGCCAGCAGTTTTAACAGGGCCTGGGATACGCAGTATTTT CASSFNRAWDTQYF
TRBD1 - TRBJ2-7 TRBV20-1 TGCAGTTGGACAGGGGGTTACGAGCAGTACTTC CSWTGGYEQYF
- - TRBJ1-5 TRBV5-1 TGCGCCAGCAGCTTGGAGTCACCGGATCAGCCCCAGCATTTT CASSLESPDQPQHF
- - TRBJ2-7 TRBV2 TGTGCCAGCACCGCGGCCAGAACCTACGAGCAGTACTTC CASTAARTYEQYF
- many TRBJ2-5 TRBV6-1 TGTGCCAGCAGGCCGGACGGGAGAGAGACCCAGTACTTC CASRPDGRETQYF
TRBD2 many TRBJ2-3 TRBV13 TGTGCCAGCACCAAGACTAGCGGGGTGGTCACAGATACGCAGTATTTT CASTKTSGVVTDTQYF
- - TRBJ2-7 TRBV20-1 TGCAGTGCTAGAAACCCCATGCGGGGAGGAAGCTCCTACGAGCAGTACTTC CSARNPMRGGSSYEQYF
TRBD2 - TRBJ2-5 TRBV10-3 TGTGCCATCAGTGTGGGACTAGCGGGATTGTACCAAGAGACCCAGTACTTC CAISVGLAGLYQETQYF
- - TRBJ2-6 TRBV7-2 TGTGCCAGCAGCCAATTAGGGGGTCCCACCCTCTCTGGGGCCAACGTCCTGACTTTC CASSQLGGPTLSGANVLTF
- many TRBJ1-1 TRBV27 TGTGCCAGCAGTGAGGGATCCATGAACACTGAAGCTTTCTTT CASSEGSMNTEAFF
- many TRBJ2-7 TRBV3-1 TGTGCCAGCAGCCAACAGCCGAGCTCCTACGAGCAGTACTTC CASSQQPSSYEQYF
- many TRBJ2-3 TRBV18 TGTGCCAGCGCGAGCACTATGGATGTGGCAGATACGCAGTATTTT CASASTMDVADTQYF
- - TRBJ1-3 TRBV12-3/TRBV12-4 TGTGCCAGCAGTTTTACCACTGGAAACACCATATATTTT CASSFTTGNTIYF
TRBD1 few TRBJ1-2 TRBV20-1 TGCAGTACTAGACAAACCTCGGGACAGGGCTATGGCTACACCTTC CSTRQTSGQGYGYTF
- many TRBJ1-2 TRBV6-2/TRBV6-3 TGTGCCAGCAGTTACTCGAGTATTAACTATGGCTACACCTTC CASSYSSINYGYTF
TRBD1 - TRBJ2-3 TRBV28 TGTGCCAGCAGCCGACAGGGGGCTTTCACAGATACGCAGTATTTT CASSRQGAFTDTQYF
TRBD2 many TRBJ2-1 TRBV4-3 TGCGCCAGCAGCCAAGATGCTCTAGCGGGGGGGCGGGATGAGCAGTTCTTC CASSQDALAGGRDEQFF
TRBD1 - TRBJ2-7 TRBV12-3/TRBV12-4 TGTGCCAGCAGCGCCCGGGACAGAACCTACAATGAGCAGTACTTC CASSARDRTYNEQYF
- - TRBJ2-6 TRBV3-1 TGTGCCAGCAGCCAAGCGTCCGGGGCCGCAGGGGCCAACGTCCTGACTTTC CASSQASGAAGANVLTF
- - TRBJ2-7 TRBV5-1 TGCGCCAGCAGCTTTTCCGGACAGTCCTACGAGCAGTACTTC CASSFSGQSYEQYF
- few TRBJ1-2 TRBV7-2 TGTGCCAGCAGCTTAGAGGGCAATAACTATGGCTACACCTTC CASSLEGNNYGYTF
- many TRBJ2-6 TRBV2 TGTGCCAGAGGGGCCCCCCGATCTGGGGCCAACGTCCTGACTTTC CARGAPRSGANVLTF
TRBD1 - TRBJ2-2 TRBV7-3 TGTGCCAGCAGCCCTGGGACGGGGACAGGAGGCACCGGGGAGCTGTTTTTT CASSPGTGTGGTGELFF
- many TRBJ1-1 TRBV7-8 TGTGCCAGCAGCTTAAATCGCAGGAAAACTGAAGCTTTCTTT CASSLNRRKTEAFF
- - TRBJ2-7 TRBV29-1 TGCAGCGTTTTGAGGGGTGGGTTCGAGCAGTACTTC CSVLRGGFEQYF
- many TRBJ1-4 TRBV30 TGTGCCTGGAATGGAGGACAGGAAAAACTGTTTTTT CAWNGGQEKLFF
TRBD1 many TRBJ1-1 TRBV29-1 TGCAGCGTTGCTGACCGGACAGGGAACACTGAAGCTTTCTTT CSVADRTGNTEAFF
- many TRBJ2-7 TRBV7-2 TGTGCCAGCAGCTTAGGGTTGGACTACGAGCAGTACTTC CASSLGLDYEQYF
TRBD2 few TRBJ2-5 TRBV4-3 TGCGCCAGCAGCCAAGGTCCGGGGGGAGAGACCCAGTACTTC CASSQGPGGETQYF
- many TRBJ1-4 TRBV4-2 TGTGCCAGCAGCCAAGATTGGATAGGGGAAAAACTGTTTTTT CASSQDWIGEKLFF
- many TRBJ2-5 TRBV6-1 TGTGCCAGCAGTCCCCGTAGAGGGGGGATAGAGACCCAGTACTTC CASSPRRGGIETQYF
- many TRBJ2-3 TRBV9 TGTGCCAGCAGCGTAGCAGGGAGGACAGATACGCAGTATTTT CASSVAGRTDTQYF
- many TRBJ2-1 TRBV6-1 TGTGCCAGCAGTGCTTTTGCGGGGACAAACAATGAGCAGTTCTTC CASSAFAGTNNEQFF
TRBD2 many TRBJ2-5 TRBV11-2 TGTGCCAGCAGCTTAGAGGGACGGGGGGGACAAGAGACCCAGTACTTC CASSLEGRGGQETQYF
- - TRBJ2-7 TRBV3-1 TGTGCCAGCAGCCAAGATTCATGGCGGTACGAGCAGTACTTC CASSQDSWRYEQYF
- few TRBJ1-1 TRBV5-5 TGTGCCAGCAGCTTAGCTGTCTGGGTAGGCACTGAAGCTTTCTTT CASSLAVWVGTEAFF
- - TRBJ1-1 TRBV5-4 TGTGCCAGCAGACTGACCGGTCGAGGTAGTACTGAAGCTTTCTTT CASRLTGRGSTEAFF
- many TRBJ1-2 TRBV5-1 TGCGCCAGCAGCTTGGATGGGCAGGGGAGAGGCTACACCTTC CASSLDGQGRGYTF
- many TRBJ2-5 TRBV5-4 TGTGCCAGCAGCTTGATCGGGGCCGGAGAGACCCAGTACTTC CASSLIGAGETQYF
- many TRBJ1-3 TRBV4-1 TGCGCCAGCAGTCGGGAGGGACGGAGCTCTGGAAACACCATATATTTT CASSREGRSSGNTIYF
- many TRBJ1-1 TRBV18 TGTGCCAGCTCACCGGACAGCACTGAAGCTTTCTTT CASSPDSTEAFF